The rows below give T cell receptor beta chains drawn from one sample of a study of blood T cell repertoires in COVID-19. The data were produced by immunoSEQ multiplex PCR, yet TCRdb's version contains in-frame clones alone and is incomplete. The repertoire holds under 35,000 clones, with approximately 85% as singletons. Sequencing used peripheral blood. The receptors originated from a woman aged 60-75 years with active COVID-19. CDR3s leave out the opening cysteine and the closing phenylalanine or tryptophan. The D gene is left open where the match is weak.

v_gene: TRBV5-4; j_gene: TRBJ1-1; d_gene: TRBD1; CDR3aa: ASSLRDRAEPEAF
v_gene: TRBV6-1; j_gene: TRBJ2-3; d_gene: TRBD2; CDR3aa: ASSDQRGSTDTQY
v_gene: TRBV7-8; j_gene: TRBJ1-2; d_gene: NA; CDR3aa: ASSLDGEKRDGYT
v_gene: TRBV6-6; j_gene: TRBJ2-2; d_gene: TRBD2; CDR3aa: ASSQGTLAGGPGNTGELF
v_gene: TRBV27; j_gene: TRBJ2-1; d_gene: TRBD2; CDR3aa: ASSLTSGIYNEQF
v_gene: TRBV11-2; j_gene: TRBJ2-7; d_gene: TRBD2; CDR3aa: ASSLVLAGLGEQY
v_gene: TRBV20-1; j_gene: TRBJ2-3; d_gene: TRBD2; CDR3aa: SASGFGLAGDTDTQY
v_gene: TRBV3-1/TRBV3-2; j_gene: TRBJ2-3; d_gene: TRBD2; CDR3aa: ASSQDHSGNTQY
v_gene: TRBV7-9; j_gene: TRBJ2-7; d_gene: TRBD1; CDR3aa: ASSSLGDRLYEQY
v_gene: TRBV11-1; j_gene: TRBJ2-7; d_gene: TRBD1; CDR3aa: ASSRDRYFSYEQY
v_gene: TRBV3-1/TRBV3-2; j_gene: TRBJ1-6; d_gene: NA; CDR3aa: ASSQQTDSPLH
v_gene: TRBV6-5; j_gene: TRBJ1-2; d_gene: TRBD1; CDR3aa: ASSNRGPTDYGYT
v_gene: TRBV19; j_gene: TRBJ1-5; d_gene: TRBD1; CDR3aa: ASSDWNRGLSQPQH
v_gene: TRBV25-1; j_gene: TRBJ2-7; d_gene: TRBD1; CDR3aa: ASSPTMGVGQVYEQY
v_gene: TRBV5-1; j_gene: TRBJ2-2; d_gene: NA; CDR3aa: ASSSWGELATGELF
v_gene: TRBV5-1; j_gene: TRBJ1-2; d_gene: NA; CDR3aa: ASSFSGPGYGYT
v_gene: TRBV7-3; j_gene: TRBJ2-3; d_gene: NA; CDR3aa: ASSLTAPGVKHTQY
v_gene: TRBV5-1; j_gene: TRBJ2-7; d_gene: NA; CDR3aa: ASSSIGISDEQY
v_gene: TRBV10-2; j_gene: TRBJ2-3; d_gene: TRBD2; CDR3aa: ASSVLAGGMGMGTQY
v_gene: TRBV18; j_gene: TRBJ1-4; d_gene: TRBD1; CDR3aa: ASSPVPGQGGELF
v_gene: TRBV19; j_gene: TRBJ1-2; d_gene: NA; CDR3aa: ASKRGGDRNYGYT
v_gene: TRBV7-3; j_gene: TRBJ2-3; d_gene: TRBD1; CDR3aa: ASSPRTGGRDTQY
v_gene: TRBV2; j_gene: TRBJ2-5; d_gene: TRBD1; CDR3aa: ASSLQGKETQY
v_gene: TRBV11-3; j_gene: TRBJ2-3; d_gene: NA; CDR3aa: ASSFGGHTDTQY
v_gene: TRBV2; j_gene: TRBJ2-2; d_gene: TRBD2; CDR3aa: ASSLAGGFSGELF
v_gene: TRBV4-1; j_gene: TRBJ1-5; d_gene: TRBD1; CDR3aa: ASRAYRGSNQPQH
v_gene: TRBV29-1; j_gene: TRBJ1-1; d_gene: TRBD1; CDR3aa: SVEGTDRIGRAEAF
v_gene: TRBV2; j_gene: TRBJ2-1; d_gene: NA; CDR3aa: ASSEWQLSPYNEQF
v_gene: TRBV10-2; j_gene: TRBJ2-7; d_gene: TRBD2; CDR3aa: ASSPGTSFGEQY
v_gene: TRBV28; j_gene: TRBJ2-3; d_gene: NA; CDR3aa: ASSFGGGTDTQY
v_gene: TRBV5-6; j_gene: TRBJ2-2; d_gene: TRBD2; CDR3aa: ASSLVGSGDTGELF
v_gene: TRBV2; j_gene: TRBJ1-1; d_gene: NA; CDR3aa: ARGTPGPNTEAF
v_gene: TRBV10-3; j_gene: TRBJ1-1; d_gene: NA; CDR3aa: AISEGHSFEAF
v_gene: TRBV30; j_gene: TRBJ1-3; d_gene: NA; CDR3aa: AWSVHRGVSGNTIY
v_gene: TRBV28; j_gene: TRBJ2-2; d_gene: NA; CDR3aa: ASSEPNTGELF
v_gene: TRBV14; j_gene: TRBJ1-3; d_gene: NA; CDR3aa: ASSGSAGNTIY
v_gene: TRBV6-1; j_gene: TRBJ2-2; d_gene: NA; CDR3aa: ASSEGRTGTFLIGELF
v_gene: TRBV6-5; j_gene: TRBJ1-6; d_gene: TRBD1; CDR3aa: ASGTGGFSPLH
v_gene: TRBV6-5; j_gene: TRBJ2-1; d_gene: NA; CDR3aa: ASSSPGTSGYNEQF
v_gene: TRBV7-3; j_gene: TRBJ1-3; d_gene: NA; CDR3aa: ASSLDFSGNTIY
v_gene: TRBV19; j_gene: TRBJ2-1; d_gene: NA; CDR3aa: ASSKSSYNEQF
v_gene: TRBV5-1; j_gene: TRBJ1-2; d_gene: NA; CDR3aa: ASSPVGTANYGYT
v_gene: TRBV5-1; j_gene: TRBJ1-1; d_gene: NA; CDR3aa: ASSPSAGIMNTEAF
v_gene: TRBV18; j_gene: TRBJ1-6; d_gene: TRBD1; CDR3aa: ASSPGTGGEISPLH
v_gene: TRBV27; j_gene: TRBJ2-1; d_gene: NA; CDR3aa: ASSPPDSPYYNEQF
v_gene: TRBV3-1/TRBV3-2; j_gene: TRBJ1-3; d_gene: NA; CDR3aa: ASSQDTAGLSGNTIY
v_gene: TRBV11-2; j_gene: TRBJ1-5; d_gene: NA; CDR3aa: ASSLDPGSNQPQH